The clone carrying this TCR beta chain was counted a few times. The data originate from a study of T cells in Graves' hyperthyroidism and ophthalmopathy. There were TCR beta CDR3 regions amplified from RNA transcripts. The TCR CDR3 first-round RT-PCR relied on the HTBI primer set. TCRdb itself ran the multiplex PCR reads through MiXCR, one entry per CDR3 protein. The sample yields about 380,000 distinct CDR3 sequences, 14% seen once. Germline values: CDR1 MNHEY, CDR2 SMNVEV (reference sequence). V was clipped by 2 bases and J by 6 bases, with 14 bases between them. The CDR3 length is 15 residues. This chain uses TRBV27 with TRBJ1-5; possible D gene TRBD1, 5 bases. The sequenced sample consisted of blood. The TCR comes from a woman aged 55 to 70 with Graves' hyperthyroidism. The CDR3 loop is CASSLAGTVFQPQHF. CDR3 DNA: TGTGCCAGCAGTTTAGCCGGGACGGTTTTTCAGCCCCAGCATTTT.